This T cell receptor (beta chain) originates from a study of tumor-infiltrating lymphocytes in primary liver carcinoma (dated by TCRdb to between 2016 and 2019). In terms of the full investigation: Between late 2015 and March 2016, roughly 5 patients in China with histopathologically diagnosed primary liver carcinoma had their tumors surgically resected. Of the five patients (three men and two women, aged 30 to 69 years), four had hepatocellular carcinoma and one had combined HCC and intrahepatic cholangiocarcinoma. The five patients had tumors staged T1-T3 N0M0, with maximum diameters ranging from about 4.2 to 11 cm. Roughly 3.5 to 7.5 million productive TCRbeta reads were obtained per sample, and no significant difference in read depth was found between tissue types. TCRbeta repertoire sequencing, expression microarrays and whole-exome sequencing were combined in the study across five regions of each liver tumor, with adjacent normal tissue and blood also included. A total of approximately 35 specimens from 5 patients underwent TCRbeta repertoire sequencing, comprising 25 or so tumor regions, 5 adjacent noncancerous liver tissues and 5 peripheral blood samples. High reproducibility was observed for the technical replicate repertoires, with mean shared-clone rates approximately 0.92 and correlation coefficients above 0.95.

Per the germline V gene, SQVTM is the CDR1 and ANQGSEA is the CDR2. The CDR3 numbers 14 amino acids, ends counted. CDR3 DNA only is kept here, 42 bases in frame from base 1. V gives up 1 base and J gives up 10 bases, and the segment between their germline ends measures 17 bases. TRIzol reagent was used to extract blood RNA from unsorted whole blood, while the DNeasy Blood & Tissue kit provided the germline DNA. Patients had chronic HBV infection and were treatment-naive at sampling. Before surgery, 3 to 5 milliliters of peripheral blood were drawn into K2EDTA tubes. Paper-wide results and their limitations: Because sequencing covered only the TCR beta chain and unpaired alpha chains were not captured, true repertoire diversity is likely underestimated. Because the samples were bulk and unsorted, CD4+ and CD8+ T cell repertoires could not be compared. With just four to six patients in the study, the authors point out that the findings should be validated in a larger study. Repertoire overlap was higher between tumor regions (mean about 36%) than tumor-adjacent (approximately 17%) or tumor-blood (approximately 15%) pairs, consistent with antigen-driven expansion. A significantly larger repertoire fraction was made up by the top 250 clones in tumors than in blood (p = 0.039).

This clonotype showed up just a few times. The antigen this receptor binds is unknown. The CDR3 does not close with the conserved phenylalanine or tryptophan, likely indicating a read error. Using a constant-region primer and ProtoScript II reverse transcriptase, TCRbeta-specific cDNA was reverse-transcribed from 500 ng total RNA. Three nested multiplex PCR rounds, following a slightly modified ARM-PCR procedure, were used to build the TCRbeta libraries. The first two PCR rounds used multiplex TRBV1-TRBV30 forward primers with a Cbeta reverse primer, each for 10 cycles. Sample barcodes and Illumina adapters were added in a final 25-cycle PCR with Deep VentR polymerase. Before sequencing, amplicons between 200 and 500 bp were purified from gel using a QIAquick gel extraction kit. The TCRbeta amplicons were sequenced with 250-bp paired-end reads on an Illumina HiSeq 2500. Regarding the original processing steps: Quality trimming of reads was performed with Trimmomatic v0.33, and paired reads were merged with FLASH v1.2.11 so that full CDR3 sequences could be recovered. V, D and J germline segments were assigned to the rearranged TCRbeta sequences using MiGEC v1.2.1b. Clonotype statistics and Shannon-Wiener diversity indices were computed with VDJtools v1.0.0. To reduce sampling bias, subsequent analyses other than the diversity analysis used only the 250 most abundant clonotypes in each sample. Starting from the raw public reads, TCRdb applied fastp trimming at Q25, assembled clones with MiXCR and retained in-frame beta chains. Here each entry gathers all rows of one CDR3 protein and keeps the most common genes and DNA. The V and J calls here are based on TCRdb, not the publication. The sample table holds 250,000 to 400,000 distinct CDR3 sequences, of which 60% to 80% were seen once. The ten largest clones represent about 9.4% of the sample.

Material: peripheral blood. In this chain, TRBV29-1 is recombined with TRBJ2-1, with TRBD2 perhaps the D gene, on 5 matching bases. This TCR was recovered from a middle-aged man with primary liver carcinoma and hepatitis B virus infection. The CDR3 region has the sequence CSVEVGWGRREQFS. Read as DNA, the sequence is TGCAGCGTTGAAGTTGGATGGGGAAGGAGGGAGCAGTTCTCA.